Included here is one TCR beta chain sequence, with context. What this receptor recognizes is not known. No much larger clone is present one base from it, and per-base qualities are unavailable. The record originates from a study of control samples from healthy donors and cancer patients (TCRdb year 2020). Library generation was performed with the immunoSEQ multiplex PCR assay. Here the immuneACCESS table is served through TCRdb, limited to in-frame sequences with V and J called. Missing clones are a known gap in these copies; in checked studies unresolved V genes cover under half, and the rest lacks a known reason. In all, the sample holds about 110,000 clones, and around nine tenths of those were seen once. The top ten constitute 3.5% to 4.5% of the sample. The receptor was isolated from a human donor in good health. The donor label of this sample is uncertain. Sequencing was performed on blood.

The DNA is TGTGCCAGCAGCTCCACCGGGGACACCGGGGAGCTGTTTTTT. This yields the protein CASSSTGDTGELFF. This sequence uses TRBV7-7 and TRBJ2-2; D gene: possibly TRBD2, on 5 matching bases. V gives up 4 bases and J gives up 3 bases, and the segment between their germline ends measures 9 bases. The CDR1 and CDR2 encoded by the germline V gene (reference sequence) are SSHAT and FNYEAQ. Measured from the cysteine to the phenylalanine, the CDR3 is 14 residues long. Only the CDR3 region is kept as DNA, spanning 42 bases read in frame from base 1.